What follows are 8 T cell receptor beta chains derived from one specimen sequenced in a study of T-cell reconstitution after alpha-beta-depleted transplantation in children. Unique molecular identifiers were used in preparing the TCRbeta library. MiXCR was run by TCRdb on the PCR reads, yielding one entry per CDR3 protein. Here the sample spans around 300,000 distinct CDR3 sequences, 10% being singletons. The sample in question was PBMCs, obtained before TCRalphabeta/CD19-depleted stem cell transplant. Source of these receptors: a boy in the first two years of life with acute myeloid leukemia, due to receive a stem cell transplant.

This clonotype has just a few counts. The genes are TRBV12-3 or TRBV12-4 and TRBJ1-3, with D perhaps TRBD1 (6 bases). V was clipped by 3 bases and J by 0 bases, with 12 bases between them. The CDR3 covers 16 residues. CDR3 protein: CASSFWGAYSGNTIYF. The CDR3 DNA sequence: TGTGCCAGCAGTTTTTGGGGGGCCTACTCTGGAAACACCATATATTTT.

There are many counts of this clonotype. The V and J genes are TRBV12-3 or TRBV12-4 and TRBJ2-7, with 7 bases that match TRBD1. The CDR3 is 14 residues long. The trim removed 1 base at V and 3 bases at J, leaving 3 bases unmatched. As DNA, the CDR3 is TGTGCCAGCAGTTTAGTGGACAGGAGCTACGAGCAGTACTTC. This encodes CASSLVDRSYEQYF.

The chain carries TRBV5-6 and TRBJ2-1; D is uncertain. Germline CDR1 is SGHDT and CDR2 is YYEEEE. Trimming stripped 3 bases from V and 7 bases from J, with 23 bases between. The CDR3 extends over 17 amino acids. For the CDR3, the DNA is TGTGCCAGCAGCTCGCACACGGGCGGCTGGGCATTAAATGAGCAGTTCTTC. It yields the protein CASSSHTGGWALNEQFF. Full variable domain (rest looked up from reference TRBV5-6 and TRBJ2-1): DAGVTQSPTHLIKTRGQQVTLRCSPKSGHDTVSWYQQALGQGPQFIFQYYEEEERQRGNFPDRFSGHQFPNYSSELNVNALLLGDSALYLCASSSHTGGWALNEQFFGPGTRLTVL.

There are many counts of this clonotype. The gene calls are TRBV21-1 and TRBJ1-5. TRBV21-1 is described as a pseudogene. The CDR3 has 16 amino acids. The CDR3 bases are TGTGCCAGCAGCAAAAGAGGGGGAGGGCGGAATCAGCCCCAGCATTTT. Its translation: CASSKRGGGRNQPQHF.

This clonotype occurred many times. CDR3 sequence (DNA): TGCAGCGTCCGGGTGAGCTCTGGAAACACCATATATTTT. This translates into CSVRVSSGNTIYF. The rearrangement links TRBV29-1 to TRBJ1-3; D is uncertain. The CDR3 totals 13 residues. Germline CDR1 and CDR2: SQVTM and ANQGSEA. Trimming stripped 6 bases from V and 0 bases from J, with 9 bases between.

The rearrangement joins TRBV27 to TRBJ1-4; D is uncertain. V was clipped by 8 bases and J by 11 bases, with 18 bases between them. Germline CDR1 and CDR2: MNHEY and SMNVEV (reference sequence). This CDR3 has 13 residues. CDR3 residues: CASGIGPLFKLFF. The DNA for the CDR3 is TGTGCCAGCGGTATCGGGCCACTTTTTAAACTGTTTTTT.

The chain is built from TRBV6-1 and TRBJ1-5, with 7 bases aligning to TRBD1. This CDR3 contains 15 residues. CDR1 is MNHNS, CDR2 SASEGT, per germline. Germline trimming cut 2 bases from V and 2 bases from J; bases unmatched to any gene: 3. The CDR3 DNA is TGTGCCAGCAGTGAACTCAGGGGGGGCAATCAGCCCCAGCATTTT. Residues: CASSELRGGNQPQHF.

This clonotype came up a few times. The chain joins TRBV5-4 to TRBJ2-7; D is possibly TRBD1 (6 bases). Germline values: CDR1 SGHNT, CDR2 YYREEE (reference sequence). The V end was cut by 2 bases, the J end by 1 base, with 13 bases between. The length of the CDR3 is 15 residues. CDR3 region: CASSFGDTLSYEQYF. The CDR3 DNA reads as TGTGCCAGCAGCTTTGGGGACACCCTATCCTACGAGCAGTACTTC.